This TCR beta chain was documented in a study of a mutant IDH1 vaccine in newly diagnosed glioma. In the study overall: Sex distribution of treated patients was approximately 60% male and roughly 40% female; mean age was around 40 years. Before enrollment, patients got radiotherapy alone, temozolomide alone, or mostly the combination. Study results and caveats: Overall, 90% to 95% of patients had vaccine-induced immune responses.

The time point: baseline, week 1 (first vaccination visit). Indicated treatment: pre-vaccination baseline after standard-of-care therapy. New WHO grade 3 or 4 astrocytomas that were IDH1-mutant and ATRX-lost occurred in the donors. Libraries were prepared by immunoSEQ multiplex PCR; TCRdb keeps only in-frame clonotypes and omits some of them. The sample contains around 64,000 clones, about 86% of which appear only once. Germline V gene data show CDR1 as LNHDA and CDR2 as SQIVND (reference sequence). CDR3 size: 21 residues. The V gene end was trimmed by 5 bases and the J gene end by 5 bases; junction bases not matched to a gene: 22. Turning to this clone: What it recognizes is unknown.

Sequenced here: peripheral blood mononuclear cells (PBMCs), sampled from a glioma patient treated with radiotherapy, temozolomide or both. The chain joins TRBV19 to TRBJ2-1; 12 positions match TRBD2. This clonotype was sampled from a young woman with glioma. Some clones in this sample may be carry-over from other donors' samples. The CDR3 DNA is TGTGCCAGTAGTCCCCCACTCCTAGCGGGAGGGCCGATGTCACATGACAATGAGCAGTTCTTC. Its protein is CASSPPLLAGGPMSHDNEQFF.